Below, one TCR beta chain is given with its context. These data originate in a study of cytotoxic CD8 clonotypes in ibrutinib-treated CLL. As for the study in general: Outcomes included some 25 partial and 2 complete responses; after median about 68 months, roughly 14 stayed remitted and 12 progressed.

The CDR3 sequence is 15 residues long. V lost 2 bases and J lost 4, with 14 bases in between. Germline lookup yields CDR1 SGHVS and CDR2 FQNEAQ. Measured with immunoSEQ multiplex PCR; TCRdb has only the in-frame clones, and not every one. The sample yields about 160,000 clones, more than 80% seen once. This TCR was sampled from a human donor with chronic lymphocytic leukemia. Here the sequenced sample was PBMCs, taken after 24 months of ibrutinib treatment. This chain links TRBV7-8 with TRBJ1-1; D gene unclear. The CDR3 bases are TGTGCCAGCAGCTTACTGGGGATGGTGGGCACTGAAGCTTTCTTT. It is translated as CASSLLGMVGTEAFF.